One sample yielded the 7 T cell receptor beta chains listed below, sequenced in a study of cytomegalovirus exposure and HLA in healthy donors. The primer mix had 60 Vbeta and 13 Jbeta primers. Some clones are missing from TCRdb's copy, which holds only in-frame ones; the method was immunoSEQ multiplex PCR. Of some 150,000 clones in the sample, around two thirds are singletons; the top ten hold roughly 2.9%. The sequencing sample was made of PBMCs. These receptors originate from a man aged 40-50 years in good health and CMV-seronegative.

This clone was counted a few times. The rearrangement uses TRBV18 and TRBJ1-1; 7 nucleotides line up with TRBD1. Unmatched junction bases numbered 7, after V lost 2 bases and J lost 7 bases. Germline CDR1 KGHSH, CDR2 LQKENI. The CDR3 runs 14 residues. The DNA of the CDR3 is TGTGCCAGCTCACCAGAGGGGGCGGGTAGTGAAGCTTTCTTT. It specifies CASSPEGAGSEAFF.

About this clone itself: The junction does not match germline at one end; this may be a read error. This rearrangement joins TRBV7-9 to TRBJ2-5; a possible D gene is TRBD1 (5 bases). The CDR3 runs 13 residues. Germline V gives CDR1 SEHNR, CDR2 FQNEAQ (reference sequence). CDR3 sequence reads: CSSSSTEQETQYF. The CDR3 nucleotides are TGTTCCAGCAGCTCGACAGAGCAAGAGACCCAGTACTTC.

The chain carries TRBV6-5 and TRBJ2-7; tentative D call: TRBD2 (5 bases). CDR3 length: 14 residues. The germline V gene encodes CDR1 MNHEY and CDR2 SVGAGI. Trimming cost V 4 bases and J 1 base, with 11 bases left between them. The CDR3 region has the DNA TGTGCCAGCAGTTCCGGAAGCGGATCCTACGAGCAGTACTTC. Its translation is CASSSGSGSYEQYF.

This clone came up a few times. The chain has TRBV29-1 and TRBJ2-3, with D perhaps TRBD2 (6 bases). The CDR3 contains 13 residues. The germline V gene encodes CDR1 SQVTM and CDR2 ANQGSEA. V lost 5 bases, J lost 6 bases, and 15 bases lay in between. The CDR3 DNA sequence: TGCAGCGTTAGGGACCCGGGGAGGGATACGCAGTATTTT. Translation gives CSVRDPGRDTQYF.

This chain connects TRBV13 to TRBJ1-3; D is unclear. Germline V gives CDR1 PRHDT, CDR2 FYEKMQ (reference sequence). The CDR3 covers 15 residues. Trimming removed 1 base at V and 9 bases at J, with 16 bases between. The CDR3 sequence: CASSLVWSGNRTIYF. The CDR3 nucleotides read TGTGCCAGCAGCTTAGTTTGGTCGGGTAATCGCACCATATATTTT.

In its sample, this clone was seen a few times. The rearrangement uses TRBV11-3 and TRBJ2-5; D perhaps matches TRBD2 (6 bases). Trimming removed 5 bases from V and 1 base from J, with 11 bases in between. Germline CDR1 SGHNT, CDR2 YENEEA. CDR3 size: 14 residues. The CDR3 coding sequence is TGTGCCAGCAGCCGACCGGGACTCCAAGAGACCCAGTACTTC. Protein product: CASSRPGLQETQYF.

V is TRBV5-1 and J is TRBJ2-1; the match to TRBD2 covers 8 bases. The length of the CDR3 is 16 residues. V lost 2 bases, J lost 5 bases, and 9 bases stayed unmatched. Per germline, CDR1 SGHRS and CDR2 YFSETQ. The CDR3 nucleotides read TGCGCCAGCAGCTTACCGGCAGCGGGGGTTAACAATGAGCAGTTCTTC. Amino acid sequence: CASSLPAAGVNNEQFF.